The 4 T cell receptor beta chains in this list originate from one sample, sequenced in a study of blood T cell repertoires in COVID-19. Measured with immunoSEQ multiplex PCR; TCRdb has only the in-frame clones, and not every one. This table holds some 170,000 clones, 87% found once. The sample taken for sequencing was peripheral blood. Receptors were obtained from a woman aged 60 to 75 who had recovered from COVID-19.

This rearrangement joins TRBV7-3 to TRBJ2-5; D may be TRBD2 (7 bases). Germline CDR1 and CDR2: SGHTA and FQGTGA. This CDR3 comprises 14 residues. V was pared by 5 bases and J by 4 bases, with 14 bases between. The CDR3 nucleotides are TGTGCCAGCAGCAATCGGGGGGCCGGAGAGACCCAGTACTTC. Its translation: CASSNRGAGETQYF. The full variable domain, with the rest looked up from reference TRBV7-3 and TRBJ2-5, is GAGVSQTPSNKVTEKGKYVELRCDPISGHTALYWYRQSLGQGPEFLIYFQGTGAADDSGLPNDRFFAVRPEGSVSTLKIQRTERGDSAVYLCASSNRGAGETQYFGPGTRLLVL.

This chain joins TRBV12-3 or TRBV12-4 and TRBJ1-2, with unresolved D. The CDR3 has 12 residues. Trimming took off 2 bases at V and 4 bases at J, with 5 bases between the two ends. In DNA, the CDR3 is TGTGCCAGCAGTTTACGGGTCTATGGCTACACCTTC. Translated: CASSLRVYGYTF.

The rearrangement joins TRBV2 to TRBJ2-3, with TRBD2 matching over 14 bases. The CDR3 length is 17 residues. V shed 6 bases, J shed 0 bases, and the junction held 5 bases outside the gene matches. CDR1 and CDR2 from the germline V gene are SNHLY and FYNNEI. CDR3 nucleotides: TGTGCCAGCAGGGAGGGACTAGCGGGGGCTAGCACAGATACGCAGTATTTT. Its protein is CASREGLAGASTDTQYF.

This clone came up a few times. The chain uses TRBV19 and TRBJ2-1; 9 bases line up with TRBD2. CDR3 size: 16 residues. Losses at the gene ends were 1 base for V and 4 bases for J; bases not matched to a gene: 5. The germline CDR1 and CDR2 sequences are LNHDA and SQIVND (reference sequence). Here the CDR3 reads CASSIGSSGGYNEQFF. CDR3 sequence (DNA): TGTGCCAGTAGTATAGGGTCCAGCGGGGGGTACAATGAGCAGTTCTTC.